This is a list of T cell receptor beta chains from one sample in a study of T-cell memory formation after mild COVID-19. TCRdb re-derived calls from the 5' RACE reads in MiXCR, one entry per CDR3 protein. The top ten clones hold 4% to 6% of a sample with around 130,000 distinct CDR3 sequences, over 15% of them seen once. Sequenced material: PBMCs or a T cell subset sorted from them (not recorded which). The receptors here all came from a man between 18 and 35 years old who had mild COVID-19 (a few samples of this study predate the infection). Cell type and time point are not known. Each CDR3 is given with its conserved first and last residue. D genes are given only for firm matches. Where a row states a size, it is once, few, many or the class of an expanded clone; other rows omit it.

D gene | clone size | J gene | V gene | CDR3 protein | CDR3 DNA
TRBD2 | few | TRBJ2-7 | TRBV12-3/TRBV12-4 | CASSFVPGGEQYF | TGTGCCAGCAGTTTTGTCCCCGGGGGGGAGCAGTACTTC
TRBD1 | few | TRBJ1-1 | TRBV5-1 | CASSLTGGEGTEAFF | TGCGCCAGCAGCCTAACAGGGGGCGAGGGCACTGAAGCTTTCTTT
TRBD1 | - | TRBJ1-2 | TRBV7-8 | CASSPTGENYGYTF | TGTGCCAGCAGCCCGACAGGGGAGAACTATGGCTACACCTTC
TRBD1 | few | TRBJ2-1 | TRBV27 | CASSPLGTGYNEQFF | TGTGCCAGCAGTCCCCTCGGGACAGGGTACAATGAGCAGTTCTTC
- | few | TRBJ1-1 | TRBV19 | CASSLLDRETEAFF | TGTGCCAGTAGTTTATTAGACCGTGAAACTGAAGCTTTCTTT
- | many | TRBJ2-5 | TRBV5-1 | CASSLARSGPQETQYF | TGCGCCAGCAGCTTGGCCAGGAGCGGGCCCCAAGAGACCCAGTACTTC
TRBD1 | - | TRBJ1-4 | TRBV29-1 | CSVGQGRGEKLFF | TGCAGCGTCGGACAGGGACGGGGAGAAAAACTGTTTTTT
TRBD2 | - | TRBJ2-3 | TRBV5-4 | CASRRTSGGDTDTQYF | TGTGCCAGCAGGAGGACTAGCGGGGGAGACACAGATACGCAGTATTTT
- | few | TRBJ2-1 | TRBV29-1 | CSPRENNEQFF | TGCAGCCCGAGGGAGAACAATGAGCAGTTCTTC
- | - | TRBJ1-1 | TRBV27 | CASSLASTNTEAFF | TGTGCCAGCAGTTTGGCGTCTACCAACACTGAAGCTTTCTTT
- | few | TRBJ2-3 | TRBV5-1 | CASSLVWADTQYF | TGCGCCAGCAGCTTGGTCTGGGCAGATACGCAGTATTTT
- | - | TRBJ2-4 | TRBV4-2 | CASSQDWAPIDIQYF | TGTGCCAGCAGCCAAGACTGGGCTCCCATAGACATTCAGTACTTC
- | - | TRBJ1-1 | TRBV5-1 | CASSPPFRGNTEAFF | TGCGCCAGCAGCCCACCCTTCAGGGGGAACACTGAAGCTTTCTTT
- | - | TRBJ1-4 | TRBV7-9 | CASSLGEARNEKLFF | TGTGCCAGCAGCTTAGGTGAGGCTCGGAATGAAAAACTGTTTTTT
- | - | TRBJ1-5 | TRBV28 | CASSLAPGRRNQPQHF | TGTGCCAGCAGTTTAGCTCCGGGACGGCGCAATCAGCCCCAGCATTTT
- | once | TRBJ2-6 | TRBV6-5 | CASRLLTGLSGANVLTF | TGTGCCAGCAGATTACTAACAGGGCTCTCAGGGGCCAACGTCCTGACTTTC
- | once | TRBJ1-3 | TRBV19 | CASSWGDAHSGNTIYF | TGTGCCAGTAGTTGGGGGGACGCCCACTCTGGAAACACCATATATTTT
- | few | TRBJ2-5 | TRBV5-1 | CASSSRSEQETQYF | TGCGCCAGCAGCTCACGTAGCGAGCAAGAGACCCAGTACTTC
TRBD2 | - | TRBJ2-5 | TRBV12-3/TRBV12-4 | CASSLLGTSGQETQYF | TGTGCCAGCAGTTTACTTGGGACTAGCGGACAAGAGACCCAGTACTTC
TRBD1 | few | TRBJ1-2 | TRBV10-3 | CAISESLTGDYGYTF | TGTGCCATCAGTGAGTCTCTGACAGGGGACTATGGCTACACCTTC
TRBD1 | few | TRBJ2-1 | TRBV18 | CASSGTGGEQFF | TGTGCCAGCTCAGGGACAGGGGGTGAGCAGTTCTTC
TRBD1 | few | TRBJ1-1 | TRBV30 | CAWSPRGPEAFF | TGTGCCTGGAGTCCAAGGGGGCCTGAAGCTTTCTTT
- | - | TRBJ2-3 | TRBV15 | CATSIQGDTQYF | TGTGCCACCAGCATCCAGGGAGATACGCAGTATTTT
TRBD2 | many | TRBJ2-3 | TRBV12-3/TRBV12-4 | CASSRRLAGRDTQYF | TGTGCCAGCAGTCGGCGACTAGCGGGAAGAGATACGCAGTATTTT
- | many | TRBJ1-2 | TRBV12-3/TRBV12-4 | CASSRESGGYTF | TGTGCCAGCAGCCGCGAGTCGGGTGGCTACACCTTC
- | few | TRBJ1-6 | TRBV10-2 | CASSEGQMGSPLHF | TGCGCCAGCAGTGAAGGACAGATGGGTTCACCCCTCCACTTT
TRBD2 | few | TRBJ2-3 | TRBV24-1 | CATSDRTSPDTQYF | TGTGCCACCAGTGATCGGACTAGTCCAGATACGCAGTATTTT
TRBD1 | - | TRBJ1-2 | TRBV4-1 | CASTRLTGLNGYTF | TGCGCCAGCACCCGCCTGACAGGGTTAAATGGCTACACCTTC
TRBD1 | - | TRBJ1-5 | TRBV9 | CASSPGQGHQPQHF | TGTGCCAGCAGCCCCGGACAGGGGCATCAGCCCCAGCATTTT
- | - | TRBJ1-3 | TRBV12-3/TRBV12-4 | CAARAQVSGNTIYF | TGTGCCGCCAGGGCGCAGGTCTCTGGAAACACCATATATTTT
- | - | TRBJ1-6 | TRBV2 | CASSVAGGNNSPLHF | TGTGCCAGCAGTGTGGCGGGGGGCAATAATTCACCCCTCCACTTT